One and the same sample provided the 30 T cell receptor beta chains below, sequenced in a study of monozygotic twins with inflammatory bowel disease. Reprocessing the 5' RACE reads, TCRdb reports a single entry for every CDR3 protein and omits DNA. The sample holds fewer than 200,000 distinct CDR3 sequences. The sequenced material came from blood. These receptors all stem from a human donor with ulcerative colitis or Crohn's disease, or a healthy co-twin of an affected twin (not recorded which).

This chain uses TRBV27 with TRBJ1-5. Germline-derived CDR1 and CDR2 are MNHEY and SMNVEV (reference sequence). This CDR3 has 16 amino acids. The CDR3 is CASSLFGGNSNQPQHF.

The chain combines TRBV13 with TRBJ2-7; TCRdb's D call, TRBD1, is unchecked because there is no DNA. Germline CDR1 PRHDT, CDR2 FYEKMQ (reference sequence). The CDR3 length is 15 residues. CDR3 in amino acids: CASSTPDRGPYEQYF.

This chain uses TRBV9 with TRBJ2-1; no DNA is available, so the TRBD2 call from TCRdb remains unchecked. The germline V gene encodes CDR1 SGDLS and CDR2 YYNGEE. This CDR3 has 17 amino acids. The CDR3 loop is CASSVGAGTSGKNEQFF.

The chain uses TRBV10-3 and TRBJ2-3; TCRdb's D gene call, TRBD2, goes unchecked for lack of DNA. Per germline, CDR1 ENHRY and CDR2 SYGVKD. This CDR3 is 16 amino acids long. CDR3 in amino acids: CAISESPSGYTDTQYF.

The gene calls are TRBV30 and TRBJ2-1; TCRdb's D call, TRBD2, is unchecked because there is no DNA. Germline CDR1 is GTSNPN and CDR2 is SVGIG (reference sequence). The CDR3 is made up of 14 amino acids. The CDR3 sequence: CAWMASGAYNEQFF.

This chain joins TRBV28 and TRBJ2-7; lacking DNA, the TRBD2 call made by TCRdb goes unchecked. The V gene's germline CDR1 is MDHEN and CDR2 SYDVKM. This CDR3 has 15 residues. CDR3 amino acids: CASGGTSGGTYEQYF.

The CDR3 sequence is CASSVEWSATGEQYF. The chain carries TRBV9 and TRBJ2-7. The CDR3 sequence is 15 residues long. The V gene's germline CDR1 is SGDLS and CDR2 YYNGEE. Full variable domain (remainder filled in from reference TRBV9 and TRBJ2-7): DSGVTQTPKHLITATGQRVTLRCSPRSGDLSVYWYQQSLDQGLQFLIQYYNGEERAKGNILERFSAQQFPDLHSELNLSSLELGDSALYFCASSVEWSATGEQYFGPGTRLTVT.

V and J are TRBV5-1 and TRBJ1-5. Germline loops: CDR1 SGHRS, CDR2 YFSETQ. The CDR3 consists of 15 residues. The chain's CDR3 is CASSLGDYSNQPQHF.

The chain has TRBV15 and TRBJ2-1; there is no DNA to check the TCRdb D call of TRBD2. The CDR3 runs 21 residues. Germline CDR1 and CDR2: LNHNV and YYDKDF (reference sequence). CDR3 sequence reads: CATSRDRELAGGLVSDNEQFF.

The chain carries TRBV20-1 and TRBJ1-1. Germline V gene data show CDR1 as DFQATT and CDR2 as SNEGSKA (reference sequence). This CDR3 has 13 amino acids. CDR3: CSASRDLNTEAFF.

The genes are TRBV28 and TRBJ1-3. The germline gives CDR1 MDHEN, CDR2 SYDVKM. CDR3 size: 15 residues. CDR3 residues: CASSPSWSSGNTIYF.

The genes are TRBV20-1 and TRBJ2-7; TCRdb names TRBD1, which stays unverified in the absence of DNA. The V gene's germline CDR1 is DFQATT and CDR2 SNEGSKA (reference sequence). CDR3 length: 12 residues. The CDR3 region is CSAPQGAYEQYF.

The rearrangement uses TRBV5-1 and TRBJ2-1; TCRdb returns TRBD1, unconfirmable since there is no DNA. The CDR3 spans 16 residues. Germline V gives CDR1 SGHRS, CDR2 YFSETQ. The CDR3 protein is CASSLTGNPVDNEQFF.

V usage is TRBV20-1 and J usage is TRBJ1-1; TCRdb selects TRBD1, and the lack of DNA leaves this call unchecked. This CDR3 contains 13 residues. Germline CDR1 DFQATT, CDR2 SNEGSKA (reference sequence). CDR3 amino acids: CSARGGLITEAFF.

The chain employs TRBV28 and TRBJ2-7; TCRdb returns TRBD1, unconfirmable since there is no DNA. CDR3 length: 14 residues. Looked up from germline, CDR1 is MDHEN and CDR2 is SYDVKM. The CDR3 sequence: CASRGTGSSYEQYF.

The J gene is TRBJ2-3, the V gene TRBV9. The CDR3 runs 13 residues. Per the germline V gene, CDR1 is SGDLS and CDR2 is YYNGEE. CDR3: CASSTPTGDTQYF.

The V gene is TRBV6-4, the J gene TRBJ2-1; the TRBD2 assignment by TCRdb is unverifiable without DNA. The CDR3 length is 18 residues. Germline V lookup: CDR1 MRHNA, CDR2 SNTAGT. The CDR3 reads CASSDSGLAGGPRNEQFF.

The chain has TRBV6-1 and TRBJ1-1. This CDR3 is 14 amino acids long. In germline, CDR1 is MNHNS, CDR2 SASEGT. CDR3 sequence reads: CASSEAGFVTEAFF.

The chain couples TRBV7-6 to TRBJ2-7. This CDR3 is 13 amino acids long. Germline V lookup: CDR1 SGHVS, CDR2 FNYEAQ. CDR3 amino acids: CASSLQVTYEQYF.

The V and J genes are TRBV5-1 and TRBJ1-5; the TCRdb D gene call, TRBD1, has no DNA to confirm it. The CDR3 loop spans 15 amino acids. CDR1 is SGHRS and CDR2 is YFSETQ in the germline V gene. The CDR3 sequence is CASSLRTGGNQPQHF.

V gene TRBV20-1 combines with J gene TRBJ2-3; checking the TCRdb D call of TRBD2 is not possible without DNA. The CDR3 totals 15 residues. The germline V gene encodes CDR1 DFQATT and CDR2 SNEGSKA (reference sequence). CDR3: CSARGAGSGTDTQYF.

This sequence joins TRBV28 and TRBJ2-1. Germline V CDR1 and CDR2: MDHEN, SYDVKM. CDR3 length: 12 amino acids. CDR3 residues: CASSLGYNEQFF. Full variable domain (missing parts from reference TRBV28 and TRBJ2-1): DVKVTQSSRYLVKRTGEKVFLECVQDMDHENMFWYRQDPGLGLRLIYFSYDVKMKEKGDIPEGYSVSREKKERFSLILESASTNQTSMYLCASSLGYNEQFFGPGTRLTVL.

V is TRBV6-2 or TRBV6-3 and J is TRBJ1-2; TCRdb reports TRBD1, a call that lacks DNA to check it against. Germline V gene sequence: CDR1 MNHEY, CDR2 SVGEGT. The CDR3 extends over 16 amino acids. This chain's CDR3 is CASSSGDRGYNYGYTF.

The chain carries TRBV7-3 and TRBJ2-3; there is no DNA to check the TCRdb D call of TRBD1. Germline CDR1 is SGHTA and CDR2 is FQGTGA. This CDR3 spans 14 amino acids. This CDR3 reads CASSSPTSSATQYF. The whole variable domain, remainder taken from reference TRBV7-3 and TRBJ2-3, is GAGVSQTPSNKVTEKGKYVELRCDPISGHTALYWYRQSLGQGPEFLIYFQGTGAADDSGLPNDRFFAVRPEGSVSTLKIQRTERGDSAVYLCASSSPTSSATQYFGPGTRLTVL.

The V gene is TRBV9, the J gene TRBJ1-2; TCRdb's D call of TRBD1 is untestable without DNA. The CDR3 consists of 14 residues. Germline-derived CDR1 and CDR2 are SGDLS and YYNGEE. CDR3 amino acids: CASSITGAHYGYTF.

This sequence joins TRBV28 and TRBJ1-1; no DNA is available, so the TRBD1 call from TCRdb remains unchecked. Germline-derived CDR1 and CDR2 are MDHEN and SYDVKM. This CDR3 contains 15 residues. CDR3 amino acids: CASSFRGRMNTEAFF.

This chain joins TRBV15 and TRBJ2-1; the D call of TRBD1 rests on TCRdb alone, since no DNA is present to check it. The CDR3 is 13 residues long. The germline V gene encodes CDR1 LNHNV and CDR2 YYDKDF (reference sequence). CDR3 residues: CATHQGSRDEQFF.

This chain joins TRBV5-1 and TRBJ1-1; TCRdb names TRBD1, which stays unverified in the absence of DNA. The germline V gene has CDR1 SGHRS and CDR2 YFSETQ. This CDR3 contains 15 residues. The CDR3 is CASSLETGGVTEAFF.

This chain uses TRBV29-1 with TRBJ2-1; the TCRdb D gene call, TRBD2, has no DNA to confirm it. Germline CDR1 is SQVTM and CDR2 is ANQGSEA. CDR3 length: 13 amino acids. The chain's CDR3 is CSAMTSGGNEQFF.

This chain uses TRBV6-1 with TRBJ2-2; TCRdb picks TRBD2, but there is no DNA to check that call. This CDR3 region has 15 residues. The germline CDR1 and CDR2 sequences are MNHNS and SASEGT. The CDR3 loop reads CASSRGGFRSGELFF.